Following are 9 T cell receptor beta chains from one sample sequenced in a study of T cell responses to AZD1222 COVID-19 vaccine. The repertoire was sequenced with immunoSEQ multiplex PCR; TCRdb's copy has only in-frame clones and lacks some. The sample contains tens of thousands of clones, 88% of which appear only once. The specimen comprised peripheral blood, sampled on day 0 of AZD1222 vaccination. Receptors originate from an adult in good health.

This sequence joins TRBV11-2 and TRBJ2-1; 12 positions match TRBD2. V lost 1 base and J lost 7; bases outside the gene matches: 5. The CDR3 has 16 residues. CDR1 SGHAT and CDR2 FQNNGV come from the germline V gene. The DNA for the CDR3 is TGTGCCAGCAGCTTAGGAAGACTAGCGGGAGTTAATGAGCAGTTCTTC. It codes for CASSLGRLAGVNEQFF.

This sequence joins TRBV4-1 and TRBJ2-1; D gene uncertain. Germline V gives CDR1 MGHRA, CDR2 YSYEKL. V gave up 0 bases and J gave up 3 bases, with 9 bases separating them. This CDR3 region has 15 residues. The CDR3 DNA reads TGCGCCAGCAGCCAAGATGAGGAAGGCTACAATGAGCAGTTCTTC. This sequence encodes CASSQDEEGYNEQFF.

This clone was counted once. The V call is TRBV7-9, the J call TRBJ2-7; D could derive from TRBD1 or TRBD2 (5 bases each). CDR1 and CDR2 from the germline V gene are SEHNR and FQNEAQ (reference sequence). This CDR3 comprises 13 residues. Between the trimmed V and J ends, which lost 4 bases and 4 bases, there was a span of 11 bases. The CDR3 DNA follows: TGTGCCAGCAGCTCGGGACCGTTTTACGAGCAGTACTTC. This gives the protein CASSSGPFYEQYF.

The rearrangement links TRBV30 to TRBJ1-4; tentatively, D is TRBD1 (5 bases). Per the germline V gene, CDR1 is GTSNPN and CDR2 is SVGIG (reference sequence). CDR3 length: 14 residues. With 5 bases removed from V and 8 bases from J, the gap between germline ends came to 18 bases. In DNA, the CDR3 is TGTGCCTGGGGGGCCTCAGGGCTAAAGGAAAAACTGTTTTTT. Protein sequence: CAWGASGLKEKLFF.

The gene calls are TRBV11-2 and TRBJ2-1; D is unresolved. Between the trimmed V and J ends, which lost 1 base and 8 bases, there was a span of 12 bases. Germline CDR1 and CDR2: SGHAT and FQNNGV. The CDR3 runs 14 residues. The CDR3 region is CASSLAAGIDEQFF. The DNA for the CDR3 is TGTGCCAGCAGCTTAGCAGCAGGAATCGATGAGCAGTTCTTC. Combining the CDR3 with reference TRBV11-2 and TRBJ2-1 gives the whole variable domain EAGVAQSPRYKIIEKRQSVAFWCNPISGHATLYWYQQILGQGPKLLIQFQNNGVVDDSQLPKDRFSAERLKGVDSTLKIQPAKLEDSAVYLCASSLAAGIDEQFFGPGTRLTVL.

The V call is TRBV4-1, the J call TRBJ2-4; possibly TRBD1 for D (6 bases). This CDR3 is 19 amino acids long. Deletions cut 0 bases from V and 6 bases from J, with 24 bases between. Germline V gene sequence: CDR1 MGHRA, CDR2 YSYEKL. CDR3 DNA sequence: TGCGCCAGCAGCCAAGATTCGGCTAGCTCAGAGAAAGGGGGAAACATTCAGTACTTC. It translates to CASSQDSASSEKGGNIQYF.

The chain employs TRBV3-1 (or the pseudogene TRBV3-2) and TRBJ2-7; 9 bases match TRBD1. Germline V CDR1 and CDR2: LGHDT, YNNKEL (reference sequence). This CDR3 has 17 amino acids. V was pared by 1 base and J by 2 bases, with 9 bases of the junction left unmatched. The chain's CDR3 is CASSQGAPGQGAYEQYF. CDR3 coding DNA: TGTGCCAGCAGCCAAGGAGCCCCGGGACAGGGAGCCTACGAGCAGTACTTC.

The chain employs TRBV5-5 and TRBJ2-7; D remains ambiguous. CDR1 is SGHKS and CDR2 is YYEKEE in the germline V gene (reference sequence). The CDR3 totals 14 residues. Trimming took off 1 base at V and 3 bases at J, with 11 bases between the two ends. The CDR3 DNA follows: TGTGCCAGCAGCTTGATAATCCTAAACTACGAGCAGTACTTC. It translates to CASSLIILNYEQYF.

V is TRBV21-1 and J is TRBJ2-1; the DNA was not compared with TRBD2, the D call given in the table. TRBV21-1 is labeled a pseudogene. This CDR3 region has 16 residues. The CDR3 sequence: CASSKAKKKLRYEQFF. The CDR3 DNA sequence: TGTGCCAGCAGCAAAGCTAAGAAAAAGTTGCGGTATGAGCAGTTCTTC.